This T cell receptor beta chain was identified during a study of T cells in localized non-small cell lung cancer. Notes on the study in general: The appearance of a median approximately 60 of the top 100 tumor clones was seen in adjacent lung. Adjacent uninvolved lung had the highest clonality, suggesting focused antigen responses. Sequencing covered just one tumor region, so heterogeneity cannot be ruled out.

This clone was observed many times. Its specificity is unknown. Clones were read by immunoSEQ multiplex PCR, and TCRdb kept only the in-frame ones, dropping some. The sample has around 2,000 clones; about a sixth are singletons. Free of atypia, the adjacent lung was collected at least 2 cm away from the tumor margin. The material was normal lung tissue next to the tumor, obtained before any cancer treatment. The receptor was isolated from a male donor aged 60 or over with stage I non-small cell lung cancer.

The CDR3 DNA is TGTGCCAGCAGCGACAGTTCCCGAGGGGCGCAGTATTTT. It codes for CASSDSSRGAQYF. The V and J genes are TRBV7-8 and TRBJ2-3; the D call may be TRBD1 or TRBD2 (5 bases each). Looked up from germline, CDR1 is SGHVS and CDR2 is FQNEAQ. V lost 5 bases, J lost 10 bases, and 16 bases lay in between. This CDR3 region has 13 residues. Full variable domain (outside the CDR3, taken from reference TRBV7-8 and TRBJ2-3): GAGVSQSPRYKVAKRGQDVALRCDPISGHVSLFWYQQALGQGPEFLTYFQNEAQLDKSGLPSDRFFAERPEGSVSTLKIQRTQQEDSAVYLCASSDSSRGAQYFGPGTRLTVL.